The rows below give T cell receptor beta chains drawn from one sample of a study of beta chain features in type 1 diabetes. Sequenced by immunoSEQ multiplex PCR; TCRdb stores in-frame clones only, minus some. Of hundreds of thousands of clones in the sample, 15% are singletons; the top ten hold approximately 0.015%. Sequenced sample: naive CD4+ T cells from blood. The source is a man younger than 35 with type 1 diabetes. The CDR3 runs from the conserved cysteine through the conserved F or W. Fields, in order: J gene, clone size, V gene, D gene, CDR3 DNA, CDR3 protein. A D gene is named only where the DNA matches it firmly. Clone size is not always given. Where it is, it says once, few, many or a class for expanded clones.

J: TRBJ1-1; size: .; V: TRBV6-5; D: TRBD1; DNA: TGTGCCAGCAGTTTACTCGGGACAGGGAAGACTGAAGCTTTCTTT; CDR3: CASSLLGTGKTEAFF
J: TRBJ1-5; size: .; V: TRBV2; D: TRBD1; DNA: TGTGCCAGCAGCTCCCAGGGACAGGGTTTCAATCAGCCCCAGCATTTT; CDR3: CASSSQGQGFNQPQHF
J: TRBJ2-1; size: .; V: TRBV15; D: .; DNA: TGTGCCACCAGCAGAGGCCTAGGTCGGCATGAGCAGTTCTTC; CDR3: CATSRGLGRHEQFF
J: TRBJ1-1; size: .; V: TRBV6-6; D: TRBD1; DNA: TGTGCCAGCAGTTACTCTATGACAGGGGGCAACACTGAAGCTTTCTTT; CDR3: CASSYSMTGGNTEAFF
J: TRBJ1-2; size: few; V: TRBV5-6; D: .; DNA: TGTGCCAGCAGTCTGTCGGGGTATCCTAGCTCTGGCTACACCTTC; CDR3: CASSLSGYPSSGYTF
J: TRBJ2-7; size: .; V: TRBV4-1; D: TRBD1; DNA: TGCGCCAGCAGCCAAGACGCGGACAGGGGGCCCTACGAGCAGTACTTC; CDR3: CASSQDADRGPYEQYF
J: TRBJ2-1; size: few; V: TRBV5-1; D: .; DNA: TGCGCCAGCAGCTTGGGAGACAGATACAATGAGCAGTTCTTC; CDR3: CASSLGDRYNEQFF
J: TRBJ2-1; size: .; V: TRBV30; D: TRBD2; DNA: TGTGCCTGGAGAGATAGAATTGGGACTAGCCGCAATGAGCAGTTCTTC; CDR3: CAWRDRIGTSRNEQFF
J: TRBJ2-5; size: few; V: TRBV21-1; D: .; DNA: TGTGCCAGCAGCCCAGAGGCTCAAGAGACCCAGTACTTC; CDR3: CASSPEAQETQYF
J: TRBJ2-1; size: few; V: TRBV4-1; D: TRBD1; DNA: TGCGCCAGCAGCCGCGGGACAGGGGACTACAATGAGCAGTTCTTC; CDR3: CASSRGTGDYNEQFF
J: TRBJ2-3; size: few; V: TRBV7-2; D: TRBD2; DNA: TGTGCCAGCAGCCTAGCGGTGGGACTGGCCACTGATACGCAGTATTTT; CDR3: CASSLAVGLATDTQYF
J: TRBJ2-4; size: .; V: TRBV7-9; D: .; DNA: TGTGCCAGCAGCTTGGCCAGTGGGCTAGCCAAAAACATTCAGTACTTC; CDR3: CASSLASGLAKNIQYF
J: TRBJ2-5; size: few; V: TRBV5-1; D: .; DNA: TGCGCCAGCAGCTCCGGTGGGGGCCGGGAGACCCAGTACTTC; CDR3: CASSSGGGRETQYF
J: TRBJ2-1; size: few; V: TRBV11-3; D: TRBD1; DNA: TGTGCCAGCAGCTCCCGGGACAGCAACAATGAGCAGTTCTTC; CDR3: CASSSRDSNNEQFF
J: TRBJ1-4; size: .; V: TRBV7-9; D: .; DNA: TGTGCCAGCAGCTTTCGCCCGACAGTACCGAGTGAAAAACTGTTTTTT; CDR3: CASSFRPTVPSEKLFF
J: TRBJ1-5; size: few; V: TRBV6-5; D: TRBD1; DNA: TGTGCCAGCAGACGCAGACAGGGCAGTCAGCCCCAGCATTTT; CDR3: CASRRRQGSQPQHF
J: TRBJ1-2; size: .; V: TRBV2; D: .; DNA: TGTGCCCGAAGCCCACGCCTTTCGACAGTGTATGGCTACACCTTC; CDR3: CARSPRLSTVYGYTF
J: TRBJ2-3; size: few; V: TRBV19; D: .; DNA: TGTGCCAGCTCTAGCGATTCAACAGATACGCAGTATTTT; CDR3: CASSSDSTDTQYF
J: TRBJ1-2; size: .; V: TRBV7-2; D: TRBD1; DNA: TGTGCCAGCAGAACGACAGGGGATGGCTACACCTTC; CDR3: CASRTTGDGYTF
J: TRBJ1-1; size: .; V: TRBV11-2; D: .; DNA: TGTGCCAGCAGCTTAGGGTTGACAGCTGAAGCTTTCTTT; CDR3: CASSLGLTAEAFF
J: TRBJ2-5; size: .; V: TRBV7-2; D: TRBD2; DNA: TGTGCCAGCAGCTTAGGGGCTAGCGGGAGGCAGACCCAGTACTTC; CDR3: CASSLGASGRQTQYF
J: TRBJ2-1; size: .; V: TRBV4-2; D: TRBD2; DNA: TGTGCCAGCAGCCAAGATCGGCCTAGCGGGACCTACAATGAGCAGTTCTTC; CDR3: CASSQDRPSGTYNEQFF
J: TRBJ2-5; size: .; V: TRBV7-4; D: TRBD1; DNA: TGTGCCAGCAGCCCGACAGGGGGCTACCAAGAGACCCAGTACTTC; CDR3: CASSPTGGYQETQYF
J: TRBJ1-5; size: few; V: TRBV4-1; D: .; DNA: TGCGCCAGCAGCCAAGGGAGGCTCCGGGGCAATCAGCCCCAGCATTTT; CDR3: CASSQGRLRGNQPQHF